A single sample gave rise to the 18 T cell receptor beta chains below, sequenced in a study of OX40 agonist ivuxolimab in advanced cancers. TCRdb keeps only in-frame clones here, not all; method: immunoSEQ multiplex PCR. Among about 41,000 clones, around 81% were seen once, and the ten largest hold 35% to 40%. This specimen consisted of CD4+ or CD8+ T cells sorted from blood, obtained in a trial of the OX40 agonist ivuxolimab. These receptors came from an adult with an advanced solid tumor such as melanoma, head and neck, liver or kidney cancer.

This clone was observed a single time. CDR3 residues: CASSPGGANYGYTF. DNA for the CDR3: TGTGCCAGCAGCCCCGGGGGAGCTAACTATGGCTACACCTTC. V is TRBV9 and J is TRBJ1-2; the D gene is possibly TRBD1 (5 bases). Trimming left V 4 bases short and J 0 bases short, with 10 bases between. The CDR3 spans 14 residues. The germline gives CDR1 SGDLS, CDR2 YYNGEE.

This chain uses TRBV7-6 with TRBJ2-5, with D perhaps TRBD2 (5 bases). The CDR3 is 13 residues long. The V end was cut by 1 base, the J end by 4 bases, with 7 bases between. Looked up from germline, CDR1 is SGHVS and CDR2 is FNYEAQ. The CDR3 reads CASSLERGETQYF. CDR3 nucleotide sequence: TGTGCCAGCAGCTTAGAACGGGGAGAGACCCAGTACTTC.

The rearrangement links TRBV18 to TRBJ1-6, with D perhaps matching TRBD1 (5 bases). The CDR3 consists of 15 residues. Germline CDR1 and CDR2: KGHSH and LQKENI. V was pared by 2 bases and J by 9 bases, with 14 bases between. In DNA form, the CDR3 reads TGTGCCAGCTCACCAGGCAGGGAAATGGTTTCACCCCTCCACTTT. This translates into CASSPGREMVSPLHF.

The rearrangement uses TRBV4-2 and TRBJ1-2; no firm D call. CDR1 and CDR2 from the germline V gene are LGHNA and YNFKEQ. V lost 5 bases and J 6 bases, leaving 10 bases between the germline ends. There are 12 residues in the CDR3. The CDR3, as DNA: TGTGCCAGCAGCTTTTTGACGGATGGCTACACCTTC. Amino acid sequence: CASSFLTDGYTF.

The V and J genes are TRBV29-1 and TRBJ1-1; the D is unclear. V was pared by 2 bases and J by 3 bases, with 7 bases between. The CDR3 consists of 12 residues. CDR1 is SQVTM, CDR2 ANQGSEA, per germline. CDR3 sequence: CSVERTDTEAFF. DNA of the CDR3: TGCAGCGTTGAACGCACGGACACTGAAGCTTTCTTT.

The chain employs TRBV7-2 and TRBJ2-1; 8 bases align to TRBD2. The germline V gene has CDR1 SGHTA and CDR2 FQGNSA. The CDR3 extends over 14 amino acids. J gave up 6 bases and V 4 bases, and 5 bases lay outside the gene matches. The CDR3 DNA reads as TGTGCCAGCAGCTCCTCCGGGACTAGCAATGAGCAGTTCTTC. Translation: CASSSSGTSNEQFF.

There are a few counts of this clone. The chain is built from TRBV6-1 and TRBJ2-5, with 7 positions matching TRBD1. CDR3 length: 15 amino acids. CDR1 and CDR2 from the germline V gene are MNHNS and SASEGT. The V and J ends lost 4 bases and 5 bases, in that order; junction bases with no gene match: 10. The CDR3 is CASSGPLGGAETQYF. CDR3 coding DNA: TGTGCCAGCAGTGGCCCCCTAGGGGGCGCGGAGACCCAGTACTTC.

The rearrangement uses TRBV29-1 and TRBJ2-3; 9 nucleotides agree with TRBD1. Per the germline V gene, CDR1 is SQVTM and CDR2 is ANQGSEA. V was clipped by 2 bases and J by 3 bases; unmatched bases: 3. CDR3 length: 14 amino acids. The DNA of the CDR3 is TGCAGCGTTGAAACAGGGGGCGTAACAGATACGCAGTATTTT. This encodes CSVETGGVTDTQYF.

V and J are TRBV7-3 and TRBJ2-1; tentative D call: TRBD1 (6 bases). Germline V lookup: CDR1 SGHTA, CDR2 FQGTGA. Trimming took 3 bases from V and 7 from J, leaving 10 bases between them. There are 13 residues in the CDR3. This CDR3 is CASSLDSWNEQFF. CDR3 nucleotides: TGTGCCAGCAGCTTGGACAGTTGGAATGAGCAGTTCTTC. The complete variable domain, with remaining parts taken from reference TRBV7-3 and TRBJ2-1, reads GAGVSQTPSNKVTEKGKYVELRCDPISGHTALYWYRQSLGQGPEFLIYFQGTGAADDSGLPNDRFFAVRPEGSVSTLKIQRTERGDSAVYLCASSLDSWNEQFFGPGTRLTVL.

The rearrangement uses TRBV6-1 and TRBJ1-1; D is ambiguous. The CDR3 contains 13 residues. CDR1 and CDR2 (germline): MNHNS, SASEGT. V lost 5 bases to trimming and J lost 4 bases, with 11 bases between them. The DNA for the CDR3 is TGTGCCAGCAGTTCGATGCGGGGCACTGAAGCTTTCTTT. Its translation is CASSSMRGTEAFF.

This clone has only one observation. The chain recombines TRBV19 with TRBJ1-5; maybe TRBD1 (6 bases). The germline CDR1 and CDR2 sequences are LNHDA and SQIVND (reference sequence). V shed 6 bases and J shed 4 bases, with 13 bases lying between them. The CDR3 runs 14 residues. The CDR3 nucleotides read TGTGCCAGTAGCAACGACAGGCTGAATCAGCCCCAGCATTTT. This translates into CASSNDRLNQPQHF.

The V and J genes are TRBV5-4 and TRBJ2-1; 7 bases are a match to TRBD2. Germline values: CDR1 SGHNT, CDR2 YYREEE (reference sequence). CDR3 size: 16 residues. The ends lost 4 bases at V and 6 bases at J; junction bases unmatched: 13. CDR3 in DNA: TGTGCCAGCAGCACTGATCCAGCGGGGTCAGGCAATGAGCAGTTCTTC. Its protein is CASSTDPAGSGNEQFF. The whole variable domain, remainder taken from reference TRBV5-4 and TRBJ2-1, is ETGVTQSPTHLIKTRGQQVTLRCSSQSGHNTVSWYQQALGQGPQFIFQYYREEENGRGNFPPRFSGLQFPNYSSELNVNALELDDSALYLCASSTDPAGSGNEQFFGPGTRLTVL.

This sequence joins TRBV13 and TRBJ2-1; tentative D call: TRBD2 (5 bases). The germline CDR1 and CDR2 sequences are PRHDT and FYEKMQ (reference sequence). V shed 5 bases and J shed 7 bases, with 9 bases lying between them. The CDR3 is 12 residues long. The CDR3 nucleotides read TGTGCCAGCAGCACCAGAGGGAATGAGCAGTTCTTC. Translated, it gives CASSTRGNEQFF.

V is TRBV29-1 and J is TRBJ2-3, with D possibly matching TRBD1 (6 bases). The germline gives CDR1 SQVTM, CDR2 ANQGSEA. Trimming removed 7 bases at V and 9 bases at J, with 14 bases between. The CDR3 is 11 amino acids. CDR3 in amino acids: CSGQQGPTQYF. The CDR3 bases are TGCAGCGGTCAACAGGGTCCAACGCAGTATTTT.

The chain combines TRBV25-1 with TRBJ2-5; the match to TRBD2 covers 11 bases. Germline V gives CDR1 MGHDK, CDR2 SYGVNS. V gave up 6 bases and J gave up 5 bases; unmatched junction bases: 8. This CDR3 contains 15 residues. CDR3 nucleotide sequence: TGTGCCAGCAGAGATACTAGCGGGAGCGCGGAGACCCAGTACTTC. Translated: CASRDTSGSAETQYF.

The gene calls are TRBV6-6 and TRBJ1-2; D remains unclear. Trimming removed 7 bases from V and 0 bases from J, with 9 bases in between. The CDR3 runs to 13 residues. From germline, CDR1 is MNHNY and CDR2 SVGAGI (reference sequence). This CDR3 is CASTEGANYGYTF. DNA of the CDR3: TGTGCCAGCACCGAGGGAGCTAACTATGGCTACACCTTC.

About this clone itself: At one end, the junction sequence differs from germline, possibly due to a read error. The V and J genes are TRBV2 and TRBJ2-3; 10 bases match TRBD2. Looked up from germline, CDR1 is SNHLY and CDR2 is FYNNEI. CDR3 length: 14 residues. The chain's CDR3 is CASKGTSGTDTQYF. CDR3 sequence (DNA): TGTGCGAGCAAGGGGACTAGCGGCACAGATACGCAGTATTTT.

The gene calls are TRBV5-1 and TRBJ2-5, with D perhaps matching TRBD2 (6 bases). Germline values: CDR1 SGHRS, CDR2 YFSETQ. V shed 1 base and J shed 4 bases, with 11 bases lying between them. The CDR3 sequence is 14 residues long. CDR3 sequence reads: CASSLSGTGETQYF. The CDR3 DNA is TGCGCCAGCAGCTTGTCCGGGACTGGAGAGACCCAGTACTTC.